This T cell receptor (beta chain) was identified during a study of PD-L1 blockade in urothelial cancer. As for the study in general: Blood yielded a median of around 150,000 T cells per sample.

Notes on this clone: Its antigen is not identified.

Every PCR was spiked with synthetic TCR analog templates. Some clones are missing from TCRdb's copy, which holds only in-frame ones; the method was immunoSEQ multiplex PCR. There are tens of thousands of clones in the sample; around 80% occur only once, and about a sixth lies in the top ten. Indicated time point: pretreatment peripheral blood. The CDR3 extends over 14 amino acids. V trimming: 3 bases; J trimming: 8 bases; junction bases outside the gene matches: 8. Germline V gene lookup returns CDR1 MNHEY and CDR2 SVGAGI. Study results and limitations: Durable-benefit patients showed greater tumor-associated blood clone expansion at 3 weeks.

The TCR comes from a man aged 55 to 70 with urothelial cancer. The sequenced sample was PBMCs, obtained around atezolizumab (anti-PD-L1) treatment. The chain has TRBV6-5 and TRBJ1-2, with TRBD1 matching 8 bases. CDR3: CASSYSDRAQGYTF. The CDR3 bases are TGTGCCAGCAGTTATTCGGACAGGGCGCAGGGCTACACCTTC.